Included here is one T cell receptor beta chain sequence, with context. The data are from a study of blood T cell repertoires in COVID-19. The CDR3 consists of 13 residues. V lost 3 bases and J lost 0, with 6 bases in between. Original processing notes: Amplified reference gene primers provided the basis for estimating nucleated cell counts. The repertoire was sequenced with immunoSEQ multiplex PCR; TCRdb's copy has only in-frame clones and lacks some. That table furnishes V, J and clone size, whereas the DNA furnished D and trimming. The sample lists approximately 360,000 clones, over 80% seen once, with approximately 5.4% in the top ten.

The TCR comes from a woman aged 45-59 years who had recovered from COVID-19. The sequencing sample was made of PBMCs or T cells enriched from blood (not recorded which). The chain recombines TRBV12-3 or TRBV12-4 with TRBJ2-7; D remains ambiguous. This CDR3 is CASSFSVSYEQYF. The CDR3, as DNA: TGTGCCAGCAGTTTTTCGGTCTCCTACGAGCAGTACTTC.